A selection of T cell receptor beta chains follows, all from one sample in a study of blood T cell repertoires in COVID-19. The assay was immunoSEQ multiplex PCR, and TCRdb's table has in-frame clones only and misses some. The sample has roughly 140,000 clones; about 86% are singletons. Material: peripheral blood. Receptor source: a human donor in a cohort sampled during active COVID-19. CDR3s include the opening cysteine and the closing phenylalanine or tryptophan. The order of the fields is D gene, clone size, V gene, J gene, CDR3 DNA, CDR3 protein. D genes are given only for firm matches. The listing skips clone size in some rows; elsewhere it reads once, few, many or a size class.

>TRBD1|.|TRBV19|TRBJ1-2
TGTGCCAGTAGTACGCGACAGGGGAACTATGGCTACACCTTC
CASSTRQGNYGYTF
>TRBD2|.|TRBV3-1/TRBV3-2|TRBJ2-5
TGTGCCAGCAGCGATGACACGAAGCGGGGGACCATTCAAGAGACCCAGTACTTC
CASSDDTKRGTIQETQYF
>.|.|TRBV2|TRBJ2-7
TGTGCCAGCAGTCGGGACACCTCCTCCTACGAGCAGTACTTC
CASSRDTSSYEQYF
>TRBD2|once|TRBV6-1|TRBJ2-5
TGTGCCAGCAGTGAAGGTGGACTAGCGGGGGGATCCCAAGAGACCCAGTACTTC
CASSEGGLAGGSQETQYF
>.|.|TRBV3-1/TRBV3-2|TRBJ1-1
TGTGCCAGCAGCCAAGAAACAGAGAACACTGAAGCTTTCTTT
CASSQETENTEAFF
>TRBD2|.|TRBV19|TRBJ2-1
TGTGCCAGCCTCGGACTAGCGGGGGGGCGGTCTTACAATGAGCAGTTCTTC
CASLGLAGGRSYNEQFF
>TRBD1|.|TRBV3-1/TRBV3-2|TRBJ2-7
TGTGCCAGCAGCTCGTCCCGACAGGACAGGGGCCGGGTGCACTTC
CASSSSRQDRGRVHF
>.|.|TRBV6-1|TRBJ1-5
TGTGCCAGCAGTGAGTTACAGGGCCTCAATCAGCCCCAGCATTTT
CASSELQGLNQPQHF
>TRBD2|.|TRBV18|TRBJ2-3
TGTGCCAGCTCACTTATACAGGGACTAGCCACAGATACGCAGTATTTT
CASSLIQGLATDTQYF
>TRBD2|.|TRBV7-6|TRBJ2-2
TGTGCCAGCAGCCGACCGACTAGCGGGGGGGCCTACGAAACCGGGGAGCTGTTTTTT
CASSRPTSGGAYETGELFF
>TRBD1|.|TRBV11-2|TRBJ2-7
TGTGCCAGCAGCTTACTGGAACAGGGGGCGCGGCACGAGCAGTACTTC
CASSLLEQGARHEQYF
>.|.|TRBV7-3|TRBJ2-3
TGTGCCAGCAGTCTCGGAGGGGTAAACACAGATACGCAGTATTTT
CASSLGGVNTDTQYF
>.|.|TRBV5-6|TRBJ1-1
TGTGCCAGCAGCCTGGTGGGACTGTCCTCGACTGAAGCTTTCTTT
CASSLVGLSSTEAFF
>.|.|TRBV7-2|TRBJ2-4
TGTGCCAGCAGCTTAGACAGTACAGAAAACATTCAGTACTTC
CASSLDSTENIQYF
>.|.|TRBV20-1|TRBJ2-7
TGCAGTGCCAGTAGGTCAGGGTGGGTCGAGCAGTACTTC
CSASRSGWVEQYF
>.|.|TRBV9|TRBJ2-7
TGTGCCAGCAGCCCCACAGAGTTCTACGAGCAGTACTTC
CASSPTEFYEQYF
>TRBD2|few|TRBV10-1|TRBJ2-2
TGCGCCAGCAGTGAGTGGTTAGCGGGGGGGCAACAGGGCACCGGGGAGCTGTTTTTT
CASSEWLAGGQQGTGELFF
>.|.|TRBV27|TRBJ1-5
TGTGCCAGCAGTTCGGGACTCATAGGGAATCAGCCCCAGCATTTT
CASSSGLIGNQPQHF
>.|.|TRBV10-3|TRBJ1-5
TGTGCCATCAGTGAGTCGGGGGGTGAGCATCAGCCCCAGCATTTT
CAISESGGEHQPQHF
>.|.|TRBV19|TRBJ1-3
TGTGCCACTAGCCCAGGCTCCTCTGGAAACACCATATATTTT
CATSPGSSGNTIYF
>TRBD1|.|TRBV19|TRBJ1-1
TGTGCCAGTACCTGGGACAGGGTCACTGAAGCTTTCTTT
CASTWDRVTEAFF
>.|.|TRBV19|TRBJ1-5
TGTGCCAGCAAGTACTACGGACAGTACAATCAGCCCCAGCATTTT
CASKYYGQYNQPQHF
>TRBD1|few|TRBV7-9|TRBJ1-5
TGTGCCAGCAGCGTCTCGACAGGGAATCAGCCCCAGCATTTT
CASSVSTGNQPQHF
>TRBD2|few|TRBV6-6|TRBJ2-7
TGTGCCAGCAGTTACTCGGCGGGGGGCCAATGGGAGCAGTACTTC
CASSYSAGGQWEQYF
>.|.|TRBV4-1|TRBJ2-3
TGCGCCAGCAGCTCTCCGACAGGCCGCACAGATACGCAGTATTTT
CASSSPTGRTDTQYF
>TRBD1|.|TRBV19|TRBJ1-4
TGTGCCAGTAGGAGTGCACAGGGGCGGTTGGGTGAAAAACTGTTTTTT
CASRSAQGRLGEKLFF
>TRBD1|.|TRBV6-5|TRBJ2-7
TGTGCCAGCAGTTACTCGGGACAGGGCCCCTACGAGCAGTACTTC
CASSYSGQGPYEQYF
>TRBD2|.|TRBV5-1|TRBJ2-7
TGCGCCAGCAGCTTGGGCGGACGGGGAGGGGAGCAGTACTTC
CASSLGGRGGEQYF
>.|.|TRBV2|TRBJ2-7
TGTGCCAGCAACCTGGACAGACTATACGAGCAGTACTTC
CASNLDRLYEQYF
>TRBD1|.|TRBV11-2|TRBJ1-2
TGTGCCAGCAGCTCGCTCGCGCGGACAGGGGACGGCTACACCTTC
CASSSLARTGDGYTF
>.|.|TRBV6-2/TRBV6-3|TRBJ1-5
TGTGCCAGCAGTTCCAGTGAATATAGCAATCAGCCCCAGCATTTT
CASSSSEYSNQPQHF
>TRBD2|.|TRBV5-1|TRBJ2-1
TGCGCCAGCAGCTTAAGGGGACTAGTTGGCCCCAATGAGCAGTTCTTC
CASSLRGLVGPNEQFF
>TRBD2|.|TRBV3-1/TRBV3-2|TRBJ2-1
TGTGCCAGCAGCCAAGTGGTTAGCGGGGGGGCGGTGGATGAGCAGTTCTTC
CASSQVVSGGAVDEQFF
>.|.|TRBV5-1|TRBJ2-7
TGCGCCAGCAGCTTGGCCAGGATTTACGAGCAGTACTTC
CASSLARIYEQYF
>.|.|TRBV24-1|TRBJ1-5
TGTGCCACCAGTGACCAAAATCAGCCCCAGCATTTT
CATSDQNQPQHF